Below, 31 T cell receptor beta chains from the same sample are listed, as sequenced in a study of metastatic and nonmetastatic thyroid tumors. Ahead of thyroid surgery, no patient had received treatment of any kind. Using MiXCR, TCRdb reanalyzed the PCR reads. The sample lists approximately 35,000 clones, roughly 10% occurring once. What was sequenced was blood. These receptors all stem from a female donor with papillary thyroid cancer or a benign thyroid nodule (not recorded which). Some clones in this sample may be carry-over from other donors' samples.

Many counts were recorded for this clone. The gene calls are TRBV10-3 and TRBJ1-1; D possibly corresponds to TRBD1 (6 bases). Trimming removed 10 bases at V and 8 bases at J, with 23 bases between. CDR3 length equals 14 residues. Germline CDR1 and CDR2: ENHRY and SYGVKD. In DNA, the CDR3 is TGTGCCAGCGCTGCCCGGGACATCAGAACCGAAGCTTTCTTT. Encoded protein: CASAARDIRTEAFF.

The chain couples TRBV15 to TRBJ2-7; D tentatively fits TRBD1 or TRBD2 (6 bases each). V lost 0 bases to trimming and J lost 2 bases, with 8 bases between them. Germline V lookup: CDR1 LNHNV, CDR2 YYDKDF (reference sequence). This CDR3 contains 14 residues. The CDR3 region is CATSRDRGPYEQYF. The CDR3 DNA sequence: TGTGCCACCAGCAGAGATCGGGGGCCCTACGAGCAGTACTTC.

The chain couples TRBV4-1 to TRBJ2-1; TRBD2 aligns across 8 bases. Germline CDR1 reads MGHRA; CDR2 reads YSYEKL. CDR3 size: 17 residues. The V segment lost 0 bases and the J segment 9 bases; nucleotides outside the gene matches: 13. CDR3 sequence reads: CASSQEAPGGRLLEQFF. DNA for the CDR3: TGCGCCAGCAGCCAAGAGGCCCCGGGAGGGCGCTTGCTTGAGCAGTTCTTC.

The V gene is TRBV30, the J gene TRBJ1-2; 8 positions match TRBD1. Germline V lookup: CDR1 GTSNPN, CDR2 SVGIG (reference sequence). The CDR3 is made up of 14 amino acids. J gave up 7 bases and V 1 base, and 8 bases lay outside the gene matches. The DNA for the CDR3 is TGTGCCTGGAGTGACCTTACAGGGGGAGCTGGCTACACCTTC. Amino acid sequence: CAWSDLTGGAGYTF.

In its sample, this clone was seen many times. This sequence joins TRBV28 and TRBJ2-2; 13 nucleotides match TRBD2. Trimming took 3 bases from V and 7 from J; bases not matched to a gene: 2. This CDR3 has 15 amino acids. The germline CDR1 and CDR2 sequences are MDHEN and SYDVKM. CDR3 amino acids: CASSFRLAGGGELFF. Written as DNA, the CDR3 is TGTGCCAGCAGTTTTCGACTAGCGGGAGGCGGGGAGCTGTTTTTT. The whole variable domain, filled in from reference TRBV28 and TRBJ2-2, reads DVKVTQSSRYLVKRTGEKVFLECVQDMDHENMFWYRQDPGLGLRLIYFSYDVKMKEKGDIPEGYSVSREKKERFSLILESASTNQTSMYLCASSFRLAGGGELFFGEGSRLTVL.

This clone has ten or more counts. This chain links TRBV29-1 with TRBJ2-7; TRBD2 aligns across 8 bases. After removal of 6 bases from V and 9 bases from J, the junction contained 13 bases not matched to a gene. The CDR3 runs 13 residues. Germline lookup yields CDR1 SQVTM and CDR2 ANQGSEA. The CDR3 reads CSVILGGAFGQYF. The CDR3 DNA is TGCAGCGTAATCCTCGGGGGGGCGTTCGGGCAGTACTTC.

The gene calls are TRBV4-1 and TRBJ2-1; 16 nucleotides match TRBD2. The CDR3 spans 17 residues. V was pared by 7 bases and J by 4 bases, with 7 bases of the junction left unmatched. Germline V gene lookup returns CDR1 MGHRA and CDR2 YSYEKL. In DNA form, the CDR3 reads TGCGCCAGCATCCGCTTGGGACTAGCGGGGGGGTACAATGAGCAGTTCTTC. Translated: CASIRLGLAGGYNEQFF.

This clone was picked up many times. The V gene is TRBV5-4, the J gene TRBJ2-7, with D perhaps matching TRBD2 (5 bases). This CDR3 comprises 14 residues. CDR1 SGHNT and CDR2 YYREEE come from the germline V gene (reference sequence). Trimming took off 3 bases at V and 6 bases at J, with 16 bases between the two ends. The CDR3 DNA follows: TGTGCCAGCAGCTCGGACGGGATTTGGAGCGAGCAGTACTTC. This sequence encodes CASSSDGIWSEQYF.

This clone was counted many times. The rearrangement joins TRBV12-5 to TRBJ2-2; D is ambiguous. CDR3 length: 12 residues. The ends were cut back, 1 base at V and 3 bases at J, with 0 bases in the middle. Germline assignment: CDR1 LGHNT and CDR2 FRNRAP. CDR3 nucleotide sequence: TGTGCTAGTGGTTTGGACACCGGGGAGCTGTTTTTT. Its translation is CASGLDTGELFF. The full variable domain, in which reference TRBV12-5 and TRBJ2-2 provide the parts outside the CDR3, is DARVTQTPRHKVTEMGQEVTMRCQPILGHNTVFWYRQTMMQGLELLAYFRNRAPLDDSGMPKDRFSAEMPDATLATLKIQPSEPRDSAVYFCASGLDTGELFFGEGSRLTVL.

Judged by abundance, this clone is medium-sized (0.01 to 0.1%). The rearrangement links TRBV27 to TRBJ1-6; D is ambiguous. Trimming pared 7 bases from V and 6 bases from J, leaving 22 bases between. This CDR3 has 17 amino acids. Germline CDR1 MNHEY, CDR2 SMNVEV (reference sequence). CDR3 nucleotide sequence: TGTGCCAGCACCGCCGGGAGGGCGCTGGGCTTTAATTCACCCCTCCACTTT. The encoded protein is CASTAGRALGFNSPLHF.

This clone was seen at least ten times. The J gene is TRBJ1-1, the V gene TRBV19, with D possibly TRBD1 on 6 matching bases. From germline, CDR1 is LNHDA and CDR2 SQIVND (reference sequence). The CDR3 loop spans 15 amino acids. Trimming shortened V by 5 bases and J by 0 bases, and 13 bases separated the two germline ends. CDR3 in amino acids: CASSPGGGLNTEAFF. CDR3 nucleotide sequence: TGTGCCAGTAGTCCGGGGGGGGGCCTGAACACTGAAGCTTTCTTT.

This clone was picked up many times. The rearrangement links TRBV19 to TRBJ2-1; 8 nucleotides line up with TRBD2. The CDR3 is 15 amino acids. The V segment lost 4 bases and the J segment 2 bases; nucleotides outside the gene matches: 4. Germline CDR1 and CDR2: LNHDA and SQIVND (reference sequence). CDR3 in DNA: TGTGCCAGTAGTAGCGGGAGGATCCCCTACAATGAGCAGTTCTTC. Protein: CASSSGRIPYNEQFF.

For this clone: One end of the junction varies from germline; a read error may be responsible. The chain recombines TRBV15 with TRBJ2-5, with TRBD2 matching over 7 bases. Germline V lookup: CDR1 LNHNV, CDR2 YYDKDF (reference sequence). The CDR3 covers 15 residues. CDR3 coding DNA: TGTGCCACCTCCCTTCCGGCGGGAGTTGGAGATACCCAGAACTTC. Translated: CATSLPAGVGDTQNF.

Only a few counts were recorded for this clone. This rearrangement joins TRBV27 to TRBJ2-7; 8 bases are shared with TRBD2. Germline V gene sequence: CDR1 MNHEY, CDR2 SMNVEV (reference sequence). The CDR3 has 14 amino acids. J gave up 6 bases and V 5 bases, and 9 bases lay outside the gene matches. CDR3 nucleotide sequence: TGTGCCAGCAGTCCAGGACTAGCCCCGCTCGAGCAGTACTTC. Protein: CASSPGLAPLEQYF.

This clone appeared many times. This sequence joins TRBV19 and TRBJ1-2; 11 nucleotides align to TRBD1. This CDR3 has 15 amino acids. V lost 8 bases and J lost 6; bases outside the gene matches: 11. CDR1 and CDR2 from the germline V gene are LNHDA and SQIVND (reference sequence). CDR3 loop: CASRSQDRGQNGYTF. The CDR3 DNA follows: TGTGCCAGTCGGAGCCAGGACAGGGGGCAGAATGGCTACACCTTC.

This clone was counted ten times or more. The same CDR3 can be traced to other DNA sequences in this sample. The rearrangement uses TRBV27 and TRBJ1-2; D may be TRBD1 (5 bases). V lost 5 bases and J lost 6, with 13 bases in between. The V gene's germline CDR1 is MNHEY and CDR2 SMNVEV (reference sequence). This CDR3 has 13 amino acids. CDR3 coding DNA: TGTGCCAGCAGTCCCCGAGGGGCCGATGGCTACACCTTC. Translation gives CASSPRGADGYTF.

This clone was observed a few times. The rearrangement uses TRBV24-1 and TRBJ2-2; TRBD1 might be the D (6 bases). Deletions cut 5 bases from V and 3 bases from J, with 9 bases between. The CDR3 has 14 amino acids. Germline CDR1 is KGHDR and CDR2 is SFDVKD. CDR3 protein: CATSGDTDTGELFF. CDR3 sequence (DNA): TGTGCCACCAGTGGGGACACCGACACCGGGGAGCTGTTTTTT.

A few counts support this clone. The gene calls are TRBV2 and TRBJ2-7, with 12 bases matching TRBD2. Trimming took 1 base from V and 3 from J; bases not matched to a gene: 4. Germline CDR1 SNHLY, CDR2 FYNNEI. The CDR3 spans 16 residues. The CDR3 region is CASSEGTSGEIYEQYF. CDR3 DNA: TGTGCCAGCAGTGAAGGGACTAGCGGGGAAATCTACGAGCAGTACTTC. Together with reference TRBV2 and TRBJ2-7, the CDR3 gives the full variable domain: EPEVTQTPSHQVTQMGQEVILRCVPISNHLYFYWYRQILGQKVEFLVSFYNNEISEKSEIFDDQFSVERPDGSNFTLKIRSTKLEDSAMYFCASSEGTSGEIYEQYFGPGTRLTVT.

The V gene is TRBV30, the J gene TRBJ1-1, with D possibly TRBD1 on 5 matching bases. CDR3 size: 15 residues. Germline V CDR1 and CDR2: GTSNPN, SVGIG (reference sequence). The V end was cut by 0 bases, the J end by 6 bases, with 17 bases between. In nucleotides, the CDR3 is TGTGCCTGGAGTGTTGGTTGGGGCGAGGATGCTGAAGCTTTCTTT. Encoded protein: CAWSVGWGEDAEAFF.

V usage is TRBV6-5 and J usage is TRBJ2-1, with 8 bases aligning to TRBD1. Trimming removed 0 bases from V and 10 bases from J; junction bases left unmatched: 2. The length of the CDR3 is 13 residues. CDR1 and CDR2 (germline): MNHEY, SVGAGI. DNA of the CDR3: TGTGCCAGCAGTTACTCGGGACAGGCAGAGCAGTTCTTC. Amino acids: CASSYSGQAEQFF.

Concerning this clone itself: At one end, the junction sequence differs from germline, possibly due to a read error. The J gene is TRBJ2-7, the V gene TRBV20-1; 10 nucleotides match TRBD2. This CDR3 has 14 amino acids. Germline V gene lookup returns CDR1 DFQATT and CDR2 SNEGSKA (reference sequence). The CDR3 protein is CSALAGGSTNEQCF. The CDR3 bases are TGCAGTGCTTTAGCGGGAGGTTCTACGAACGAGCAGTGCTTC.

This clone was seen a handful of times. The genes are TRBV9 and TRBJ2-2, with a possible D match to TRBD1 (8 bases). From germline, CDR1 is SGDLS and CDR2 YYNGEE. Between the trimmed V and J ends, which lost 3 bases and 3 bases, there was a span of 15 bases. The CDR3 totals 16 residues. CDR3 protein: CASSGRTGGDTGELFF. In DNA, the CDR3 is TGTGCCAGCAGCGGGAGAACAGGGGGGGACACCGGGGAGCTGTTTTTT.

This clone was picked up a small number of times. The V gene is TRBV6-1, the J gene TRBJ1-5; D not resolved. Trimming left V 7 bases short and J 0 bases short, with 16 bases between. Germline V gives CDR1 MNHNS, CDR2 SASEGT. This CDR3 comprises 16 residues. In DNA, the CDR3 is TGTGCCAGCATTGTTAACGGAGAGTATAGCAATCAGCCCCAGCATTTT. Its protein product is CASIVNGEYSNQPQHF.

This clone came up many times. The chain couples TRBV6-1 to TRBJ1-1; D is unresolved. Per germline, CDR1 MNHNS and CDR2 SASEGT. The ends were cut back, 8 bases at V and 1 base at J, with 11 bases in the middle. The CDR3 sequence is 13 residues long. This chain's CDR3 is CASLSDGNTEAFF. CDR3 sequence (DNA): TGTGCCAGCCTCTCGGACGGGAACACTGAAGCTTTCTTT.

The table lists this clone with many counts. The chain couples TRBV7-2 to TRBJ1-6; 10 bases are shared with TRBD1. J lost 3 bases, V lost 0 bases, and 2 bases had no gene match. Germline loops: CDR1 SGHTA, CDR2 FQGNSA. The CDR3 contains 17 residues. CDR3 region: CASSLATGGYYNSPLHF. DNA of the CDR3: TGTGCCAGCAGCTTAGCGACAGGGGGCTACTATAATTCACCCCTCCACTTT.

The chain couples TRBV30 to TRBJ1-3; no definite D call. From germline, CDR1 is GTSNPN and CDR2 SVGIG (reference sequence). The CDR3 loop spans 14 amino acids. Trimming removed 3 bases at V and 2 bases at J, with 11 bases between. The CDR3 region is CAWRRTGTGNTIYF. The CDR3, as DNA: TGTGCCTGGAGGAGGACGGGTACTGGAAACACCATATATTTT.

This clone has ten or more counts. V gene TRBV7-9 combines with J gene TRBJ1-2, with 8 bases that match TRBD1. The V gene end was trimmed by 4 bases and the J gene end by 5 bases; junction bases not matched to a gene: 6. Germline lookup yields CDR1 SEHNR and CDR2 FQNEAQ (reference sequence). CDR3 length: 14 amino acids. CDR3 DNA: TGTGCCAGCAGCTCCGAGGACAGGGCATATGGCTACACCTTC. This sequence encodes CASSSEDRAYGYTF.

There are many counts of this clone. The chain couples TRBV2 to TRBJ1-1, with 8 bases aligning to TRBD1. This CDR3 spans 11 amino acids. CDR1 and CDR2 (germline): SNHLY, FYNNEI. V lost 6 bases and J lost 10; bases outside the gene matches: 4. CDR3 region: CASSTGGGAFF. CDR3 DNA sequence: TGTGCCAGCAGCACAGGGGGGGGAGCTTTCTTT.

This clone was found many times. The chain couples TRBV9 to TRBJ2-1; D ambiguous. Germline values: CDR1 SGDLS, CDR2 YYNGEE. Trimming removed 0 bases at V and 9 bases at J, with 10 bases between. CDR3 length equals 13 residues. The CDR3 loop reads CASSVATSGEQFF. In DNA, the CDR3 is TGTGCCAGCAGCGTAGCTACCTCAGGTGAGCAGTTCTTC. The full variable domain, its missing parts supplied by reference TRBV9 and TRBJ2-1, is DSGVTQTPKHLITATGQRVTLRCSPRSGDLSVYWYQQSLDQGLQFLIQYYNGEERAKGNILERFSAQQFPDLHSELNLSSLELGDSALYFCASSVATSGEQFFGPGTRLTVL.

Many counts were recorded for this clone. V and J are TRBV20-1 and TRBJ2-5; D tentatively reads TRBD1 or TRBD2 (5 bases each). The V and J ends lost 4 bases and 3 bases respectively, with 15 bases between them. CDR1 DFQATT and CDR2 SNEGSKA come from the germline V gene (reference sequence). The CDR3 totals 14 residues. In DNA form, the CDR3 reads TGCAGTGCTATTTCAGGGATGGGGGAAGAGACCCAGTACTTC. Its protein is CSAISGMGEETQYF.

This clone has ten or more counts. J is TRBJ2-7 and V is TRBV28; TRBD2 is a possible D gene (6 bases). V was trimmed by 11 bases and J by 2 bases, leaving 13 bases between them. The CDR3 has 12 residues. Germline V CDR1 and CDR2: MDHEN, SYDVKM. The CDR3 reads CASGTSTYEQYF. The CDR3 nucleotides read TGTGCCTCCGGGACTTCAACCTACGAGCAGTACTTC. Supplemented by reference TRBV28 and TRBJ2-7, the full variable domain reads DVKVTQSSRYLVKRTGEKVFLECVQDMDHENMFWYRQDPGLGLRLIYFSYDVKMKEKGDIPEGYSVSREKKERFSLILESASTNQTSMYLCASGTSTYEQYFGPGTRLTVT.